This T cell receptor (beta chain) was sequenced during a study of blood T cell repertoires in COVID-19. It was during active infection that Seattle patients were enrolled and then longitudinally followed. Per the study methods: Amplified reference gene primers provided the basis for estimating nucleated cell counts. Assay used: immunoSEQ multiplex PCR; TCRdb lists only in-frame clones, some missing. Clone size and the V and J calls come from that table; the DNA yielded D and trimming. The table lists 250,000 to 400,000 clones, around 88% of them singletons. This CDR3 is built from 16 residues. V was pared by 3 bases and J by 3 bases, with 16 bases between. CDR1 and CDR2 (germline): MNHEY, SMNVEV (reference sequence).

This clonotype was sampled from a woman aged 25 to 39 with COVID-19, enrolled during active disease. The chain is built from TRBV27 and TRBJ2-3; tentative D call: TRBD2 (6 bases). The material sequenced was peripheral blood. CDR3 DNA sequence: TGTGCCAGCAGTTTCATTAGCGGTAGACCTACAGATACGCAGTATTTT. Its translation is CASSFISGRPTDTQYF.